These 25 T cell receptor beta chains originate from one sample sequenced in a study of tumor and adjacent non-tumor tissue in lung cancer. The library came from three nested PCR rounds adapted from ARM-PCR protocols. TCRdb ran MiXCR on the multiplex PCR reads and lists one entry per CDR3 protein. The sample contains about 120,000 distinct CDR3 sequences, about 80% of which appear only once. This sample's RNA came from whole unsorted tissue. The sequenced sample consisted of lung tumor tissue. These receptors came from a man aged 65 to 79 with non-small cell lung cancer.

V gene TRBV5-4 combines with J gene TRBJ1-1; unclear D gene. V was trimmed by 4 bases and J by 4 bases, leaving 14 bases between them. The CDR3 covers 14 residues. Germline V gives CDR1 SGHNT, CDR2 YYREEE (reference sequence). The chain's CDR3 is CASSLDGVSTEAFF. As DNA, the CDR3 is TGTGCCAGCAGCCTTGACGGGGTGAGCACTGAAGCTTTCTTT.

Note on this clonotype: A junction end diverges from the germline sequence, so it may reflect a read error. The V call is TRBV4-1, the J call TRBJ2-1; possible D gene TRBD1, 5 bases. The CDR3 is made up of 15 amino acids. Germline lookup yields CDR1 MGHRA and CDR2 YSYEKL. The DNA for the CDR3 is TGCGCCAGCAGCCTAGGGAATTCAGGGCGGAATGAGGAGTTCTTC. The encoded protein is CASSLGNSGRNEEFF.

Notes on this clonotype: One junction end disagrees with the germline gene, perhaps due to a read error. The chain employs TRBV11-2 and TRBJ2-1; possible D gene TRBD2, 5 bases. Germline V lookup: CDR1 SGHAT, CDR2 FQNNGV. This CDR3 is built from 14 residues. The DNA for the CDR3 is TGTGCCAGCAGCATAGCGAGACGGTACAATGTGCAGTTCTTC. It encodes CASSIARRYNVQFF.

Notes on this clonotype: This sequence may be a read error, since a much larger clone differs from it by one base. CDR3 loop: CTSLPLRGTENTYEQYF. The CDR3 DNA sequence: TGTACCAGCTTACCTCTCCGGGGGACGGAGAATACCTACGAGCAGTACTTC. The chain recombines TRBV28 with TRBJ2-7, with a weak D call TRBD2 (6 bases). Germline lookup yields CDR1 MDHEN and CDR2 SYDVKM. The CDR3 spans 17 residues.

In the case of this clonotype: One end of the junction fails to match germline, which may point to a read error. The V gene is TRBV5-4, the J gene TRBJ1-2, with unresolved D. CDR3 length: 14 amino acids. Germline CDR1 is SGHNT and CDR2 is YYREEE (reference sequence). The CDR3 spells CANSSGTAFYGYTF. The CDR3 DNA reads TGTGCCAACAGCTCGGGTACAGCCTTCTATGGCTACACCTTC.

This clonotype was counted between two and nine times. The V and J genes are TRBV28 and TRBJ1-6, with D uncertain. Germline CDR1 reads MDHEN; CDR2 reads SYDVKM. Trimming stripped 1 base from V and 7 bases from J, with 11 bases between. This CDR3 comprises 15 residues. CDR3: CASSLYRDRNSPLHF. The CDR3 nucleotides read TGTGCCAGCAGTTTATATCGGGATCGGAATTCACCCCTCCACTTT.

Remarks on this clonotype: The germline gene is not matched at one end of the junction; a read error may be the cause. The V call is TRBV6-5, the J call TRBJ2-2; TRBD2 might be the D (5 bases). The CDR3 length is 16 residues. The germline V gene has CDR1 MNHEY and CDR2 SVGAGI. The DNA for the CDR3 is TGTGCCAGCAGCCTCAAGGCGATGGCGAACACCGGGGAGCTGTTTTTC. Translated: CASSLKAMANTGELFF.

This rearrangement joins TRBV29-1 to TRBJ2-1; no clear D. CDR1 is SQVTM and CDR2 is ANQGSEA in the germline V gene. The CDR3 runs to 15 residues. Between the trimmed V and J ends, which lost 7 bases and 3 bases, there was a span of 19 bases. The CDR3 region is CSANLMRTDYNEQFF. The CDR3 DNA is TGCAGCGCCAACCTAATGCGGACGGACTACAATGAGCAGTTCTTC.

The chain is built from TRBV14 and TRBJ2-1; D gene ambiguous. This CDR3 region has 14 residues. Trimming cost V 6 bases and J 4 bases, with 13 bases left between them. Per germline, CDR1 SGHDN and CDR2 FVKESK. The DNA for the CDR3 is TGTGCCAGCAGGATCCATGGTCCTTACAATGAGCAGTTCTTC. It encodes CASRIHGPYNEQFF.

This clonotype was counted once. An end of the junction does not agree with germline; a read error may underlie this. The DNA of the CDR3 is TGCGCCAGCGGCTTTGTACAGGGGGGGAACTCCTACAATGAGCAGTTCTTC. It specifies CASGFVQGGNSYNEQFF. The V call is TRBV5-1, the J call TRBJ2-1; D is perhaps TRBD1 (8 bases). Germline V gives CDR1 SGHRS, CDR2 YFSETQ. The CDR3 spans 17 residues.

The table lists this clonotype with many counts. J is TRBJ2-7 and V is TRBV19; D uncertain. This CDR3 region has 13 residues. V was pared by 1 base and J by 6 bases, with 10 bases between. Germline V gene lookup returns CDR1 LNHDA and CDR2 SQIVND (reference sequence). The CDR3 sequence is CASSIVGTSEQYF. The DNA of the CDR3 is TGTGCCAGTAGTATAGTGGGCACCTCCGAGCAGTACTTC.

Notes on this clonotype: At one of its ends the junction is not consistent with the germline gene, which may arise from a read error. The chain carries TRBV11-3 and TRBJ2-7; D unresolved. This CDR3 has 14 amino acids. Germline values: CDR1 SGHNT, CDR2 YENEEA. CDR3 region: CTSSLDGTLGEQYF. CDR3 nucleotide sequence: TGTACCAGCAGTTTGGACGGAACGCTAGGAGAGCAGTACTTC. The full variable domain, completed using reference TRBV11-3 and TRBJ2-7, is EAGVVQSPRYKIIEKKQPVAFWCNPISGHNTLYWYLQNLGQGPELLIRYENEEAVDDSQLPKDRFSAERLKGVDSTLKIQPAELGDSAVYLCTSSLDGTLGEQYFGPGTRLTVT.

This clonotype was detected only once. The junction does not match germline at one end; this may be a read error. V is TRBV5-5 and J is TRBJ2-1, with a weak D call TRBD2 (5 bases). The CDR3 runs 17 residues. Per germline, CDR1 SGHKS and CDR2 YYEKEE (reference sequence). The CDR3, as DNA: TGTCCCAGCAGCTTGGCCTTCGGGGTTAGCTTCTACAATGAGCAGTTCTTC. Protein: CPSSLAFGVSFYNEQFF.

With regard to this clonotype: This may come from a read error, since a much larger clone is one base off. This chain uses TRBV5-1 with TRBJ2-1; D is perhaps TRBD2 (5 bases). The CDR3 runs 14 residues. Germline lookup yields CDR1 SGHRS and CDR2 YFSETQ. V was pared by 5 bases and J by 4 bases, with 13 bases between. CDR3 nucleotides: TGCGCCAGCAGTTCCGGCGGGTGGTACAATGAGCAGTTCTTC. Translated: CASSSGGWYNEQFF.

Of note for this clonotype: This CDR3 fails to terminate in the conserved phenylalanine or tryptophan, so it likely reflects a read error. The V and J genes are TRBV2 and TRBJ2-3, with TRBD2 matching 9 bases. The germline CDR1 and CDR2 sequences are SNHLY and FYNNEI. The CDR3 consists of 15 residues. The CDR3 sequence is CASCRAGGLRDTQYL. The CDR3 region has the DNA TGTGCCAGCTGTCGAGCGGGGGGCCTCAGAGATACACAGTATCTT.

In the case of this clonotype: One end of the junction fails to match germline, which may point to a read error. J is TRBJ2-2 and V is TRBV29-1, with D maybe TRBD2 (7 bases). This CDR3 spans 14 amino acids. Germline V gene data show CDR1 as SQVTM and CDR2 as ANQGSEA. CDR3 sequence (DNA): TGCATCGCTGACGTATCGGGGGGCACCGTGGAGCTGTTTTTT. Its translation is CIADVSGGTVELFF.

This sequence joins TRBV11-2 and TRBJ1-1, with D maybe TRBD1 (6 bases). Germline CDR1 and CDR2: SGHAT and FQNNGV. The CDR3 totals 14 residues. Trimming removed 3 bases from V and 7 bases from J, with 15 bases in between. This CDR3 reads CASSFSGGRNEAFF. The CDR3 region has the DNA TGTGCCAGCAGCTTCTCCGGGGGCCGGAATGAAGCTTTCTTT.

This rearrangement joins TRBV6-5 to TRBJ1-2, with D perhaps TRBD1 (6 bases). Between the trimmed V and J ends, which lost 5 bases and 5 bases, there was a span of 18 bases. Germline V gene lookup returns CDR1 MNHEY and CDR2 SVGAGI. This CDR3 contains 15 residues. The CDR3 is CASSDTGMGSYGYTF. For the CDR3, the DNA is TGTGCCAGCAGTGATACAGGGATGGGCTCTTATGGCTACACCTTC.

Concerning this clonotype: An end of the junction differs from the germline gene, which may be a read error. This chain connects TRBV11-2 to TRBJ1-6; a weak D match, TRBD1 (6 bases). This CDR3 comprises 15 residues. From germline, CDR1 is SGHAT and CDR2 FQNNGV. The DNA of the CDR3 is TGTACCAGTAGCTTAAGGGGGAATACAAATTCACCCCTCCACTTT. It is translated as CTSSLRGNTNSPLHF.

About this clonotype itself: Lacking the conserved final phenylalanine or tryptophan, this CDR3 likely reflects a read error. V and J are TRBV4-1 and TRBJ2-1, with 7 bases aligning to TRBD2. CDR3 size: 15 residues. Germline V gives CDR1 MGHRA, CDR2 YSYEKL. The junction had 8 bases not matched to a gene; V was cut back by 4 bases and J by 5 bases. CDR3 amino acids: CASSRVGAGNNEQFC. Here the CDR3 DNA reads TGCGCCAGCAGCCGTGTTGGAGCGGGGAACAATGAGCAGTTCTGC.

Of note for this clonotype: An end of the junction does not agree with germline; a read error may underlie this. This chain joins TRBV29-1 and TRBJ2-5; D is unclear. CDR1 and CDR2 (germline): SQVTM, ANQGSEA. This CDR3 comprises 16 residues. CDR3: CSARPYFQRGQESQYF. The CDR3 DNA reads TGCAGCGCCAGGCCCTACTTCCAGAGAGGTCAAGAGAGCCAGTACTTC.

About this clonotype: The junction differs from germline at one of its ends, possibly a read error. J is TRBJ2-7 and V is TRBV11-2, with unresolved D. The CDR3 is made up of 13 amino acids. CDR1 and CDR2 (germline): SGHAT, FQNNGV. The CDR3 sequence: CASSQWTERELYF. CDR3 nucleotide sequence: TGTGCCAGTAGCCAATGGACCGAGCGCGAGCTGTATTTC.

This clonotype was found once. This chain uses TRBV20-1 with TRBJ2-7; TRBD1 might be the D (5 bases). Germline V gene lookup returns CDR1 DFQATT and CDR2 SNEGSKA (reference sequence). The germline V and J ends were trimmed by 8 bases and 1 base, with 15 bases remaining between them. The CDR3 contains 13 residues. The DNA of the CDR3 is TGCAGTTCAATCCCAGGGCAATCCTACGAGCAGTACTTC. Translation gives CSSIPGQSYEQYF.

Here the CDR3 reads CASTRGSDAKDTQYF. CDR3 DNA sequence: TGTGCCAGCACCCGGGGTTCCGATGCCAAAGATACGCAGTATTTT. This chain uses TRBV14 with TRBJ2-3; TRBD2 might be the D (5 bases). Germline-derived CDR1 and CDR2 are SGHDN and FVKESK. The V and J ends lost 7 bases and 5 bases respectively, with 19 bases between them. This CDR3 spans 15 amino acids.

The rearrangement links TRBV28 to TRBJ2-7; D might be TRBD2 (5 bases). This CDR3 contains 16 residues. Trimming shortened V by 6 bases and J by 5 bases, and 23 bases separated the two germline ends. In germline, CDR1 is MDHEN, CDR2 SYDVKM. CDR3 DNA: TGTGCCAGCAGGTTGGAAAGAGGACTGGGAAGCGACGAGCAGTACTTC. This sequence encodes CASRLERGLGSDEQYF.